Sequencing of this T cell receptor beta chain was carried out in a study of T cell repertoires in cytomegalovirus infection. The CDR3 loop spans 11 amino acids. CDR1 is DFQATT, CDR2 SNEGSKA, per germline (reference sequence). V lost 4 bases, J lost 7 bases, and 10 bases lay in between. TCRdb independently ran MiXCR on the reads; one entry per CDR3 protein. The sample includes 900,000 to 950,000 distinct CDR3 sequences, roughly a third of them seen just once. The sample holds a few counts of this clonotype. The antigen is unknown. The chain couples TRBV20-1 to TRBJ1-1; a weak D match, TRBD1 (6 bases). The sequence was obtained from a human donor in good health (CMV status not recorded). Some clones in this sample may be carry-over from other donors' samples. Material: cultured CD8+ T cells from PBMCs, obtained from culture after CMV antigen stimulation. CDR3: CSAIETGEAFF. In nucleotides, the CDR3 is TGCAGTGCTATAGAGACAGGTGAAGCTTTCTTT.